The 30 T cell receptor beta chains presented below share a single source sample, sequenced in a study of OX40 agonist ivuxolimab in advanced cancers. The data were produced by immunoSEQ multiplex PCR, yet TCRdb's version contains in-frame clones alone and is incomplete. Of fewer than 30,000 clones detected, roughly four fifths appear once; the ten largest clones hold around 15%. This specimen consisted of CD4+ or CD8+ T cells sorted from blood, obtained in a trial of the OX40 agonist ivuxolimab. These receptor sequences come from an adult with an advanced solid tumor such as melanoma, head and neck, liver or kidney cancer.

This chain links TRBV19 with TRBJ1-5; TRBD1 matches 9 bases. The V gene end was trimmed by 4 bases and the J gene end by 11 bases; junction bases not matched to a gene: 6. Germline CDR1 and CDR2: LNHDA and SQIVND (reference sequence). The CDR3 is 13 amino acids. CDR3 nucleotides: TGTGCCAGTAGTAAATGGGACAGGGAATCCCAGCATTTT. Its translation is CASSKWDRESQHF.

V usage is TRBV19 and J usage is TRBJ2-5, with 7 bases that match TRBD2. The V segment lost 7 bases and the J segment 3 bases; nucleotides outside the gene matches: 8. The CDR3 has 14 amino acids. Germline assignment: CDR1 LNHDA and CDR2 SQIVND (reference sequence). The CDR3 is CASTPTGGEETQYF. CDR3 DNA sequence: TGTGCCAGTACCCCAACGGGGGGAGAAGAGACCCAGTACTTC. Based on the CDR3 plus reference TRBV19 and TRBJ2-5, the full variable domain is DGGITQSPKYLFRKEGQNVTLSCEQNLNHDAMYWYRQDPGQGLRLIYYSQIVNDFQKGDIAEGYSVSREKKESFPLTVTSAQKNPTAFYLCASTPTGGEETQYFGPGTRLLVL.

This rearrangement joins TRBV10-3 to TRBJ1-2; D is possibly TRBD1 (5 bases). CDR1 ENHRY and CDR2 SYGVKD come from the germline V gene. The V end lost 6 bases, the J end lost 8 bases, and 13 bases lay between the germline ends. The CDR3 spans 12 residues. The CDR3 sequence is CAIRQGFRGYTF. DNA of the CDR3: TGTGCCATCAGGCAGGGTTTCAGGGGCTACACCTTC.

This clone qualifies as medium-sized. V and J are TRBV7-9 and TRBJ2-7; 9 positions agree with TRBD1. This CDR3 is 15 amino acids long. Germline CDR1 and CDR2: SEHNR and FQNEAQ (reference sequence). Trimming at V came to 4 bases and at J to 0 bases, leaving 4 bases not matched to a gene. The CDR3 bases are TGTGCCAGCAGCTACCGGGACAGGGCCTCCTACGAGCAGTACTTC. Translating it yields CASSYRDRASYEQYF. Variable domain in full (rest from reference TRBV7-9 and TRBJ2-7): DTGVSQNPRHKITKRGQNVTFRCDPISEHNRLYWYRQTLGQGPEFLTYFQNEAQLEKSRLLSDRFSAERPKGSFSTLEIQRTEQGDSAMYLCASSYRDRASYEQYFGPGTRLTVT.

The chain recombines TRBV2 with TRBJ2-1; 8 nucleotides agree with TRBD2. From germline, CDR1 is SNHLY and CDR2 FYNNEI. This CDR3 has 15 residues. The trim removed 9 bases at V and 4 bases at J, leaving 11 bases unmatched. CDR3 nucleotide sequence: TGTGCCAGTAGACAGAGCGGGGGAGCTTACAATGAGCAGTTCTTC. The encoded protein is CASRQSGGAYNEQFF.

The table lists this clone with a few counts. The J gene is TRBJ2-2, the V gene TRBV5-6; TRBD2 agrees at 7 bases. V lost 4 bases to trimming and J lost 5 bases; unmatched junction nucleotides: 14. This CDR3 region has 17 residues. CDR1 and CDR2 from the germline V gene are SGHDT and YYEEEE. CDR3: CASSREEGQRKTGELFF. The CDR3 nucleotides read TGTGCCAGCAGCCGGGAGGAGGGCCAGCGCAAGACCGGGGAGCTGTTTTTT.

This chain connects TRBV7-2 to TRBJ2-1, with no clear D. This CDR3 comprises 14 residues. Trimming took off 1 base at V and 8 bases at J, with 12 bases between the two ends. The germline V gene has CDR1 SGHTA and CDR2 FQGNSA. The CDR3 DNA reads as TGTGCCAGCAGCTTAGATGGCCCTCTGGATGAGCAGTTCTTC. Its protein is CASSLDGPLDEQFF.

This clone appeared a single time. The rearrangement uses TRBV27 and TRBJ2-5; D is undetermined. The better agreement between TRBJ2-7 and the DNA end casts doubt on the J call. Looked up from germline, CDR1 is MNHEY and CDR2 is SMNVEV (reference sequence). This CDR3 spans 15 amino acids. The CDR3 nucleotides read TGTGCCAGCAGTTTATCAGCCATAGGGCCGTACGAGCAGTACTTC. This codes for CASSLSAIGPYEQYF.

This clone occurred a few times. The chain joins TRBV6-1 to TRBJ1-4; D unclear. Trimming cost V 1 base and J 1 base, with 25 bases left between them. In germline, CDR1 is MNHNS, CDR2 SASEGT. This CDR3 region has 21 residues. The CDR3 DNA reads TGTGCCAGCAGTGAAGTCACGGGATATGGGTCCCGGGTGGTAACTAATGAAAAACTGTTTTTT. It translates to CASSEVTGYGSRVVTNEKLFF.

This chain links TRBV10-1 with TRBJ2-7; D uncertain. Germline V CDR1 and CDR2: WNHNN, SYGVQD (reference sequence). V lost 4 bases, J lost 5 bases, and 30 bases lay in between. This CDR3 is built from 19 residues. CDR3 DNA sequence: TGCGCCAGCAGTGGGCCTTACCCCCTCAGACCCCACATTAGTAACGAGCAGTACTTC. Its translation is CASSGPYPLRPHISNEQYF.

The chain is built from TRBV4-3 and TRBJ2-7; maybe TRBD2 (5 bases). This CDR3 has 15 amino acids. The ends were cut back, 4 bases at V and 2 bases at J, with 15 bases in the middle. Germline V lookup: CDR1 LGHNA, CDR2 YSLEER. The CDR3 protein is CASSPAPDGTYEQYF. For the CDR3, the DNA is TGCGCCAGCAGCCCCGCCCCGGACGGGACCTACGAGCAGTACTTC.

The V call is TRBV27, the J call TRBJ1-1, with D perhaps TRBD1 (6 bases). The CDR3 runs 13 residues. From germline, CDR1 is MNHEY and CDR2 SMNVEV (reference sequence). The V gene lost 11 bases and the J gene lost 1 base, with 14 bases spanning the gap. This chain's CDR3 is CAVSGESNTEAFF. Written as DNA, the CDR3 is TGTGCCGTTTCAGGGGAGTCGAACACTGAAGCTTTCTTT.

The V and J genes are TRBV27 and TRBJ2-7, with 9 bases fitting TRBD1. CDR3 size: 16 residues. With V trimmed by 5 bases and J by 2 bases, 10 bases remained unmatched. The germline V gene has CDR1 MNHEY and CDR2 SMNVEV (reference sequence). As DNA, the CDR3 is TGTGCCAGCAGTATCACAGGGGGCGACCTGGCCTACGAGCAGTACTTC. Residues: CASSITGGDLAYEQYF.

This clone was found once. The rearrangement links TRBV19 to TRBJ1-1, with D perhaps TRBD1 (5 bases). Germline V CDR1 and CDR2: LNHDA, SQIVND (reference sequence). There are 15 residues in the CDR3. Trimming cost V 3 bases and J 0 bases, with 11 bases left between them. The CDR3 here is CASSIGAKMNTEAFF. The CDR3, as DNA: TGTGCCAGTAGTATCGGGGCAAAAATGAACACTGAAGCTTTCTTT.

V gene TRBV11-2 combines with J gene TRBJ2-5; 7 bases are shared with TRBD2. Germline CDR1 is SGHAT and CDR2 is FQNNGV. After removal of 1 base from V and 1 base from J, the junction contained 3 bases not matched to a gene. There are 15 residues in the CDR3. The CDR3 loop is CASSLGTGGQETQYF. The CDR3 coding sequence is TGTGCCAGCAGCTTAGGGACGGGGGGCCAAGAGACCCAGTACTTC. The variable domain in full, with the rest retrieved from reference TRBV11-2 and TRBJ2-5, is EAGVAQSPRYKIIEKRQSVAFWCNPISGHATLYWYQQILGQGPKLLIQFQNNGVVDDSQLPKDRFSAERLKGVDSTLKIQPAKLEDSAVYLCASSLGTGGQETQYFGPGTRLLVL.

The V gene is TRBV29-1, the J gene TRBJ2-7; no definite D call. The germline V gene has CDR1 SQVTM and CDR2 ANQGSEA. The V and J ends lost 0 bases and 1 base respectively, with 10 bases between them. CDR3 length: 14 residues. The CDR3 DNA reads as TGCAGCGTTGAAGACACAGTGGGGTCCTACGAGCAGTACTTC. Translating it yields CSVEDTVGSYEQYF.

This clone occurred a few times. The V and J genes are TRBV27 and TRBJ2-7; D remains ambiguous. From germline, CDR1 is MNHEY and CDR2 SMNVEV (reference sequence). V dropped 5 bases and J dropped 3 bases, with 14 bases sitting between them. The CDR3 loop spans 14 amino acids. The CDR3, as DNA: TGTGCCAGCAGTAACCTCCCCACCTTCTACGAGCAGTACTTC. Its translation: CASSNLPTFYEQYF.

This chain links TRBV4-2 with TRBJ2-7, with TRBD2 identical over 8 bases. This CDR3 has 14 amino acids. Germline V CDR1 and CDR2: LGHNA, YNFKEQ. V trimming: 4 bases; J trimming: 5 bases; junction bases outside the gene matches: 7. The CDR3 DNA is TGTGCCAGCAGCCCCCTCAGGCGGGGGGACGAGCAGTACTTC. Its translation: CASSPLRRGDEQYF.

V gene TRBV11-2 combines with J gene TRBJ2-7; D is perhaps TRBD2 (6 bases). Trimming stripped 0 bases from V and 2 bases from J, with 8 bases between. CDR1 is SGHAT and CDR2 is FQNNGV in the germline V gene. The CDR3 loop spans 14 amino acids. The chain's CDR3 is CASSLERGAYEQYF. CDR3 bases: TGTGCCAGCAGCTTAGAGCGGGGCGCCTACGAGCAGTACTTC.

This clone was picked up a small number of times. The V gene is TRBV6-5, the J gene TRBJ2-3; D uncertain. The V end was cut by 5 bases, the J end by 5 bases, with 8 bases between. Germline loops: CDR1 MNHEY, CDR2 SVGAGI. This CDR3 region has 12 residues. The CDR3 coding sequence is TGTGCCAGCAGTACCTCGGGAGATACGCAGTATTTT. Its protein product is CASSTSGDTQYF.

The rearrangement joins TRBV7-2 to TRBJ2-3; tentatively, D is TRBD1 or TRBD2 (5 bases each). The CDR3 has 16 amino acids. V was clipped by 0 bases and J by 0 bases, with 10 bases between them. Germline V gene lookup returns CDR1 SGHTA and CDR2 FQGNSA. The CDR3: CASSLAYGDSTDTQYF. Written as DNA, the CDR3 is TGTGCCAGCAGCTTAGCTTATGGGGACAGCACAGATACGCAGTATTTT.

The J gene is TRBJ2-4, the V gene TRBV9; TRBD2 matches at 11 bases. J was trimmed by 9 bases and V by 4 bases; bases with no gene match: 12. Germline CDR1 and CDR2: SGDLS and YYNGEE. This CDR3 contains 16 residues. CDR3 region: CASSTGTSGPWGIQYF. CDR3 bases: TGTGCCAGCAGCACCGGGACTAGCGGACCCTGGGGCATTCAGTACTTC.

The chain has TRBV28 and TRBJ1-3, with 8 nucleotides matching TRBD1. V gave up 3 bases and J gave up 9 bases; unmatched junction bases: 13. Germline CDR1 MDHEN, CDR2 SYDVKM. There are 16 residues in the CDR3. CDR3 amino acids: CASSFLQGAQGGTIYF. For the CDR3, the DNA is TGTGCCAGCAGTTTCCTCCAGGGGGCACAAGGTGGCACCATATATTTT.

V is TRBV6-5 and J is TRBJ2-5, with 7 bases matching TRBD2. The DNA end lines up better with TRBJ2-7; the J call may be wrong. The CDR3 contains 15 residues. Germline CDR1 and CDR2: MNHEY and SVGAGI. This chain's CDR3 is CASSYSWGGSDEQYF. Written as DNA, the CDR3 is TGTGCCAGCAGTTACTCGTGGGGGGGGTCCGACGAGCAGTACTTC.

The chain combines TRBV7-9 with TRBJ1-1; weak D call: TRBD1 (5 bases). In germline, CDR1 is SEHNR, CDR2 FQNEAQ (reference sequence). V was cut by 7 bases and J by 2 bases, with 11 bases left in between. This CDR3 region has 13 residues. The CDR3 DNA reads TGTGCCAGCATTTACGGGGCTAACACTGAAGCTTTCTTT. Translation gives CASIYGANTEAFF.

The J gene is TRBJ2-7, the V gene TRBV7-9; no firm D call. Germline CDR1 and CDR2: SEHNR and FQNEAQ (reference sequence). The CDR3 has 12 residues. V dropped 5 bases and J dropped 2 bases, with 7 bases sitting between them. The DNA of the CDR3 is TGTGCCAGCAGCCCCACACCCTACGAGCAGTACTTC. Translated, it gives CASSPTPYEQYF.

CDR3 residues: CASTPDRSPTEAFF. The CDR3 DNA is TGTGCCAGCACCCCCGACAGGTCTCCCACTGAAGCTTTCTTT. The rearrangement uses TRBV16 and TRBJ1-1; TRBD1 might be the D (6 bases). Trimming left V 7 bases short and J 4 bases short, with 16 bases between. The CDR3 is 14 amino acids. The V gene's germline CDR1 is KGHSY and CDR2 FQNENV.

The V and J genes are TRBV29-1 and TRBJ1-2; a possible D gene is TRBD1 (5 bases). Germline CDR1 SQVTM, CDR2 ANQGSEA. Trimming removed 4 bases at V and 1 base at J, with 16 bases between. The CDR3 is 15 residues long. The CDR3 nucleotides read TGCAGCGTTGTGGGGTCGCGGGGGTTTAACTATGGCTACACCTTC. The encoded protein is CSVVGSRGFNYGYTF.

Points on this clone: It is unclear where the CDR3 begins or ends on the DNA, so no DNA is shown, and the CDR3 is as TCRdb lists it. The V and J genes are TRBV5-1 and TRBJ2-7. Germline values: CDR1 SGHRS, CDR2 YFSETQ. The CDR3 is 14 residues long, ends included. Here the CDR3 reads CASSLVSSGHEQYF.

This chain links TRBV19 with TRBJ2-7; 8 positions match TRBD1. CDR1 and CDR2 (germline): LNHDA, SQIVND (reference sequence). The CDR3 extends over 13 amino acids. V shed 5 bases, J shed 2 bases, and the junction held 2 bases outside the gene matches. For the CDR3, the DNA is TGTGCCAGTAGTGACAGGGGCCCCTACGAGCAGTACTTC. Amino acid sequence: CASSDRGPYEQYF.